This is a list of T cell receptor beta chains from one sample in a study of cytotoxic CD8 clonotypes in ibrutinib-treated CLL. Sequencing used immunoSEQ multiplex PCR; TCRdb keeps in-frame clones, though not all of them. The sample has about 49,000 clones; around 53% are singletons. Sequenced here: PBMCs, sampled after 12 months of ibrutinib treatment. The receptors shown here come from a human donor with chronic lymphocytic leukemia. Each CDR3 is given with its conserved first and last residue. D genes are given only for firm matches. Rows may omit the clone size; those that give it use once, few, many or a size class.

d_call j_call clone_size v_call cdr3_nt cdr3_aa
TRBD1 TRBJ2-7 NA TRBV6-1 TGTGCCAGCAAACAAGACAGGGGGCCTTACGAGCAGTACTTC CASKQDRGPYEQYF
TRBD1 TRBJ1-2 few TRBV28 TGTGCCAGCAGGAGACCGGGACAGGGTAAGGATGGCTACACCTTC CASRRPGQGKDGYTF
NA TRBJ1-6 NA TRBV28 TGTGCCAGCAGTTTGGCCGATTCACCCCTCCACTTT CASSLADSPLHF
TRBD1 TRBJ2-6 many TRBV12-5 TGTGCTAGTGGCTTAACGGGACAGGGTTCTGGGGCCAACGTCCTGACTTTC CASGLTGQGSGANVLTF
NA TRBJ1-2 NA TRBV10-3 TGTGCCATCAGGGGAGACAGCAACTATGGCTACACCTTC CAIRGDSNYGYTF
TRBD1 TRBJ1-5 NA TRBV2 TGTGCCAGCAGTCTCACAGGGGGCCAGCCCCAGCATTTT CASSLTGGQPQHF
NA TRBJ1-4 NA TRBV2 TGTGCCAGCGGGGGCTCAACTAATGAAAAACTGTTTTTT CASGGSTNEKLFF
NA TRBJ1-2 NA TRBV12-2 TGTGCAAGTCGGCGGGACAGCCGCACTAACTATGGCTACACCTTC CASRRDSRTNYGYTF
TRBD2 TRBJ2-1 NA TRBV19 TGTGCCGCGACGTCCGGGACTAGCGTCGATGAGCAGTTCTTC CAATSGTSVDEQFF
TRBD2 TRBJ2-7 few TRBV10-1 TGCGCCAGCAGTGGTCGGCGTGGGACTAGCGGGAGGAGAGAGCAGTACTTC CASSGRRGTSGRREQYF
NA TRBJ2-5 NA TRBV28 TGTGCCAGCAGGACGGTGGGACGGGGACAAGAGACCCAGTACTTC CASRTVGRGQETQYF
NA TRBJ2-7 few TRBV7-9 TGTGCCAGCAGCTTAGAGGGGAAGGGCGAGCAGTACTTC CASSLEGKGEQYF
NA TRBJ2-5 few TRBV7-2 TGTGCCAGCAGCTTAGGTCTGGTGTATGGAGAGACCCAGTACTTC CASSLGLVYGETQYF
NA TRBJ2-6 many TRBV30 TGTGCCTGGAGTGTCCAGGGGACTGGGGCCAACGTCCTGACTTTC CAWSVQGTGANVLTF
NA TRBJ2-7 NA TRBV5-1 TGCGCCAGCAGCGGGGGGTTGTTATACGAGCAGTACTTC CASSGGLLYEQYF
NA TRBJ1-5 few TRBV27 TGTGCCAGCAGTGAAGGGTGGGGCAATCAGCCCCAGCATTTT CASSEGWGNQPQHF
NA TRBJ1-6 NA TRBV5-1 TGCGCCAGCAGCGAACTGACAGGTGTTGGGAATTCACCCCTCCACTTT CASSELTGVGNSPLHF
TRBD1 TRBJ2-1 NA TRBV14 TGTGCCAGCAGCCAAGATCCCTCCCTCGAGACAGGGCCCTTACTCAATGAGCAGTTCTTC CASSQDPSLETGPLLNEQFF
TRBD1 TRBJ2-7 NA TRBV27 TGTGCCAGCAGTAAGGGACAGGGGGCGGACGAGCAGTACTTC CASSKGQGADEQYF
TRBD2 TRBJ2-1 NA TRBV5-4 TGTGCCAGCAGCTTGGGGGGGACTAGCGGAACCTACAATGAGCAGTTCTTC CASSLGGTSGTYNEQFF
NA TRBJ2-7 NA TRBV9 TGTGCCAGCAGCGTAGCTACAGGAAGTTCCTACGAGCAGTACTTC CASSVATGSSYEQYF
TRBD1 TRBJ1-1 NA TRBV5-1 TGCGCCAGCAGCACGGGACAGGCGAACACTGAAGCTTTCTTT CASSTGQANTEAFF
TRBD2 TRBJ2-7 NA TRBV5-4 TGTGCCAGCAGCTTCACTAGCGGGATATCCTACGAGCAGTACTTC CASSFTSGISYEQYF
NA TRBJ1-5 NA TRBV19 TGTGCCAGTAGTATTGCCGGGAAGAATCAGCCCCAGCATTTT CASSIAGKNQPQHF
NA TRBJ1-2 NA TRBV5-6 TGTGCCAGCAGAGTCGGAATGAGCGACTATGGCTACACCTTC CASRVGMSDYGYTF
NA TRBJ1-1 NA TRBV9 TGTGCCAGCTGCCGGGGGCGCATGAACACTGAAGCTTTCTTT CASCRGRMNTEAFF
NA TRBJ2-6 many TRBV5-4 TGTGCCAGCAGCTTGTTCCCTCCCTCTGGGGCCAACGTCCTGACTTTC CASSLFPPSGANVLTF
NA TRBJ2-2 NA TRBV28 TGTGCCAGCAGTTCATTTAGTAGTCCTGGCACCGGGGAGCTGTTTTTT CASSSFSSPGTGELFF
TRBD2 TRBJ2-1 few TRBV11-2 TGTGCCAGCAGCTCCCTTAGCGGGACTTTCTACAATGAGCAGTTCTTC CASSSLSGTFYNEQFF
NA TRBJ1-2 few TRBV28 TGTGCCAGCAGTTCGGCAGGATGGGGCTACACCTTC CASSSAGWGYTF